Described below is a single T cell receptor beta chain sequence and its context. These data belong to a study of blood T cell repertoires in COVID-19. Whole-study context: The cDNA or gDNA used as material had been derived from T cells, B-cell-depleted T cells, or PBMCs.

The CDR3 covers 15 residues. Germline V gene sequence: CDR1 KGHSH, CDR2 LQKENI. V gave up 3 bases and J gave up 3 bases, with 13 bases separating them. Original methodology: Scientists estimated how many nucleated cells there were by amplifying reference gene primers. Produced via immunoSEQ multiplex PCR; TCRdb's table is partial and in-frame only. V and J calls and clone size are as listed in that table; D and trimming were resolved from the DNA. Of 35,000 to 40,000 clones in the sample, 75% to 90% are singletons; the top ten hold roughly a fifth. This chain connects TRBV18 to TRBJ2-3, with a tentative D call TRBD2 (6 bases). The TCR comes from a man aged 65 to 79 with acute or convalescent COVID-19. The source material was peripheral blood. The DNA of the CDR3 is TGTGCCAGCTCACCTAGCGGAGACCTTACAGATACGCAGTATTTT. Amino acid sequence: CASSPSGDLTDTQYF.